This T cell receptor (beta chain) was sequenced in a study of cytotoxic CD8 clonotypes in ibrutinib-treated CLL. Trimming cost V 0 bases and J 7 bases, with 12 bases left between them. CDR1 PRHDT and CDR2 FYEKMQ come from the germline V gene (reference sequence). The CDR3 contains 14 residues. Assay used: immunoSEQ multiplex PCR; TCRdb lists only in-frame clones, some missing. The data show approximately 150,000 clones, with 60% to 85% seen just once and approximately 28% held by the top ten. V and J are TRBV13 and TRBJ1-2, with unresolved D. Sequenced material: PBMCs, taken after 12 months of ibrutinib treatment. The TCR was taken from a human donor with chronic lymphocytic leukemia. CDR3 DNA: TGTGCCAGCAGCTTAGGCCCCCCAAGCGGTGGCTACACCTTC. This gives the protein CASSLGPPSGGYTF.